The clone carrying this T cell receptor (beta chain) appeared once. Profiling relied on immunoSEQ multiplex PCR, and the TCRdb table lists in-frame clones only, not all of them. The data show approximately 1,000,000 clones, with approximately 80% seen just once and 0.85% to 1% held by the top ten. The sample comes from a study of shared clonotypes between healthy human individuals. The CDR3 consists of 16 residues. Germline lookup yields CDR1 LNHNV and CDR2 YYDKDF (reference sequence). V shed 6 bases and J shed 0 bases, with 15 bases lying between them. The clonotype was recovered from a young man in good health. Some clones in this sample may be carry-over from other donors' samples. The sequenced material came from memory CD4+ T cells from PBMCs. The subset was: CD45RA-negative fraction. The V gene is TRBV15, the J gene TRBJ1-5, with D tentatively TRBD1 (5 bases). The CDR3 coding sequence is TGTGCCACCAGGGGGGGGAGGGGCTATAGCAATCAGCCCCAGCATTTT. Amino acids: CATRGGRGYSNQPQHF.